The rows below give T cell receptor beta chains drawn from one sample of a study of human T cells and chemical hapten exposure. One entry per CDR3 protein results from TCRdb running MiXCR on the RACE reads. Found here are tens of thousands of distinct CDR3 sequences, roughly 10% of them singletons; the top ten hold approximately 17%. Material: whole blood, obtained in connection with sensitization to the hapten diphenylcyclopropenone (DPC). Every receptor here comes from a woman aged 40 to 50 with alopecia areata. Some clones in this sample may be carry-over from other donors' samples. CDR3s leave out the opening cysteine and the closing phenylalanine or tryptophan. Fields, in order: V gene, J gene, CDR3 protein.

>TRBV6-2/TRBV6-3|TRBJ1-1
ASSPFVTEAF
>TRBV28|TRBJ2-3
ASSPRTGATTDTQY
>TRBV6-5|TRBJ2-7
ASRIGTATYEQY
>TRBV15|TRBJ2-2
ATGDSDSTGELF
>TRBV28|TRBJ2-7
ASSQTGGGYEQY
>TRBV6-1|TRBJ2-5
ASSEEGGRRETQY
>TRBV6-5|TRBJ1-3
ASSRQGSTGNTIY
>TRBV10-3|TRBJ1-6
AISETDNYDNSPLH
>TRBV6-5|TRBJ2-1
ASSYHPSSYNEQF
>TRBV12-3/TRBV12-4|TRBJ1-2
ASSFQDGKLYGYT
>TRBV5-5|TRBJ2-7
ASSPKPGTGGYYEQY
>TRBV7-9|TRBJ2-3
DSSFAERTDTQY
>TRBV14|TRBJ1-1
ASSQDISLNTEAF
>TRBV29-1|TRBJ1-5
SVSGGIGNQPQH
>TRBV7-9|TRBJ2-1
ASSLWGNEQF
>TRBV6-6|TRBJ2-1
ASSYHPDWLGSYNEQF
>TRBV28|TRBJ2-3
ASSLYDRRDTQY
>TRBV15|TRBJ1-1
ATSRGSTGNTEAF
>TRBV7-6|TRBJ2-5
ASSSAPQPLSETQY
>TRBV5-1|TRBJ2-7
ASSLIRDFRGEQY
>TRBV20-1|TRBJ2-7
SARAGDRGPYEQY
>TRBV4-1|TRBJ2-1
ASSSDRDEQF
>TRBV5-1|TRBJ1-6
ASSPGPRAVYNSPLH
>TRBV28|TRBJ1-2
ASSLSSGLLIGYGYT
>TRBV7-9|TRBJ2-5
ASSISRGGRETQY
>TRBV6-2/TRBV6-3|TRBJ1-5
ASGEGEEGNQPQH
>TRBV29-1|TRBJ2-3
SVYTDTQY
>TRBV24-1|TRBJ2-3
ATSDPTGDRGDTQY
>TRBV3-1|TRBJ2-3
ASSQDPEIPRSLPSGASTDTQY
>TRBV5-6|TRBJ2-5
ASSLQGYQETQY
>TRBV11-2|TRBJ1-6
ASSSGFSPLH
>TRBV30|TRBJ1-1
AMRQGLDSEAF
>TRBV20-1|TRBJ2-5
SAYRGTQY
>TRBV24-1|TRBJ2-3
ATSEAGPLDTQY
>TRBV7-2|TRBJ2-7
ASSLDRVNEQY
>TRBV6-2/TRBV6-3|TRBJ1-1
AGRGTGNTEAF
>TRBV6-1|TRBJ2-5
ASPSSSSETQY
>TRBV3-1|TRBJ1-2
ASRRDRGGVDYGYT
>TRBV2|TRBJ2-3
ASRGPRGDTQY
>TRBV20-1|TRBJ2-2
SAHKPTSGGLNTGELF
>TRBV6-5|TRBJ2-6
ASSYSSSGANVLT
>TRBV3-1|TRBJ1-6
ASSLRGQNSPLH
>TRBV29-1|TRBJ2-1
SVGQTEQF
>TRBV7-6|TRBJ1-1
ASSETGSEAF
>TRBV20-1|TRBJ2-3
SARDGGGLPY
>TRBV12-3/TRBV12-4|TRBJ2-5
ASSGTSPANQETQY
>TRBV7-3|TRBJ1-1
ASSRYKVTEAF
>TRBV12-3/TRBV12-4|TRBJ1-2
ASSPDSSYGYT
>TRBV28|TRBJ2-5
ASSLSSDFIQETQY
>TRBV20-1|TRBJ1-1
SASTGGNTEAF
>TRBV11-3|TRBJ2-1
ASSLAGSGGPSSYNEQF
>TRBV3-1|TRBJ2-7
ASSQTETYEQY
>TRBV18|TRBJ2-3
ASSPQITDTQY
>TRBV4-1|TRBJ1-2
ASSQVLRGRGNYGYT
>TRBV7-9|TRBJ2-7
ASSSTSGAYEQY